This TCR beta chain came from a study of Graves' ophthalmopathy and Graves' hyperthyroidism (dated by TCRdb to 2016 to 2019). As for the study more broadly: Peripheral blood was collected at initial diagnosis, prior to any treatment. The study used signatures of the TCR beta repertoire to tell Graves' ophthalmopathy apart from Graves' hyperthyroidism and to predict which patients would progress to ophthalmopathy. In total, 135 blood samples were TCR-sequenced: under 45 ophthalmopathy, some 80 hyperthyroidism and about 17 hyperthyroidism-to-ophthalmopathy patients. A discovery set of 100 patients (around 40 ophthalmopathy, 57 stable hyperthyroidism) was enrolled to explore V-J signatures distinguishing ophthalmopathy from hyperthyroidism. An independent validation cohort comprised 18 to 20 hyperthyroidism patients and 15 to 17 patients who later progressed from hyperthyroidism to ophthalmopathy. In more than five hyperthyroidism patients, the T-cell repertoires found in thyroid tissue were compared with those found in blood. After sampling, hyperthyroidism patients received methimazole starting at 30 mg daily, and ophthalmopathy patients received high-dose intravenous methylprednisolone.

From a lookup of the germline V gene, CDR1 and CDR2 are SGHAT and FQNNGV. Including cysteine and phenylalanine, the CDR3 has 15 amino acids. The sequence is cut down to CDR3 DNA, 45 bases in frame from base 1. Trimming removed 2 bases from V and 4 bases from J; the gene matches leave 6 bases unexplained. For repertoire sequencing, TCR beta CDR3 regions were amplified from RNA transcripts. The first round of RT-PCR was done with HTBI primers and the Qiagen OneStep RT-PCR kit, and was followed by a second round of multiplex PCR, then size selection and purification. Libraries were sequenced paired-end with 100 bp reads on an Illumina HiSeq2000. The source study handled its data this way. SOAPnuke was used to process the reads, removing any read that contained adapters or uncalled bases, had a mean Phred below 15, or lacked an exact match to the constant primer or identifier. COPE v1.2.5 was used to merge the high-quality paired reads. Unique nucleotide sequences were defined as clonotypes and aligned to IMGT TRB V, D and J references using MiTCR v1.1. The analysis was limited to V-J combinations with a frequency above 0.0001, which together covered around 99% of the repertoires. For each V-J combination, a TCR clonal expansion and chaos score was defined as F50 clonal expansion divided by the chaos observed in the TCRdist matrix. Welch's t-statistics and random forest were used to narrow the features down to 13 V-J combinations, which were then fed into a naive Bayes classifier. The similarity between thyroid and blood repertoires was quantified using the Morisita-Horn index. TCRdb redid the processing of the public reads, applying fastp at Q25 and MiXCR, and retained in-frame beta chains. Every CDR3 protein is listed once, alongside the most common genes and DNA of its rows. What appears here as the V and J calls and clone size reflects TCRdb's work, not the paper's. Present in this sample are 200,000 to 300,000 distinct CDR3 sequences, 45% of which were seen just once. The ten biggest clones cover roughly half of the sample.

The ophthalmopathy patients had moderately to severely active disease, with a Clinical Activity Score of 3 or higher, a NOSPECS grade of 4 or higher, and a disease duration of less than 3 months. Patients with other autoimmune diseases, uncontrolled infections, pregnancy or lactation were excluded. Diagnosis was based on clinical symptoms, serum thyroxine, TRAb, thyroid ultrasound and orbital computed tomography. Using Ficoll-Paque density gradient centrifugation, PBMCs were isolated from less than 11 ml of fresh peripheral blood. Total RNA was extracted using Trizol reagent, and RNA quality was checked on an Agilent 2100 Bioanalyzer. About this clonotype itself: Its antigen specificity is not known. Base qualities are not provided; no much larger clone lies one nucleotide away.

Results the study describes overall, beyond this receptor: Most expanded thyroid clonotypes with frequency above 0.001 were also detected in blood, suggesting blood repertoires may reflect the thyroid immune response. Ophthalmopathy was separated from stable hyperthyroidism by the 13-signature model with more than 85% sensitivity and approximately 84% specificity in cross-validation and with 80%/75% in the test set. In validation, the model predicted ophthalmopathy progression with 55% to 71% sensitivity and less than 80% specificity; 12 predicted patients were CT-confirmed with GO in a median of 6.5 months. No statistical method was used to set the sample size in advance, and the investigators knew which group each participant was assigned to.

The clonotype was recovered from an adult man with Graves' ophthalmopathy. The chain was built from TRBV11-2 and TRBJ2-7, with 9 central nucleotides matching TRBD1. Sequenced sample: peripheral blood. The DNA sequence is TGTGCCAGCAGCTTAAACCGCGGGACAGGGTACGAGCAGTACTTC. Translation gives CASSLNRGTGYEQYF. Joined to the reference TRBV11-2 and TRBJ2-7 proteins, this CDR3 gives the full variable domain: EAGVAQSPRYKIIEKRQSVAFWCNPISGHATLYWYQQILGQGPKLLIQFQNNGVVDDSQLPKDRFSAERLKGVDSTLKIQPAKLEDSAVYLCASSLNRGTGYEQYFGPGTRLTVT.